This T cell receptor beta chain is from a study of T-cell reconstitution after alpha-beta-depleted transplantation in children. Study-wide points: When one year had passed after transplant, most T-cell counts and diversity came from newly produced T cells.

For this clonotype: Its antigen remains unknown. At one of its ends the junction is not consistent with the germline gene, which may arise from a read error.

Unique molecular identifiers were incorporated into the prepared TCRbeta library. In TCRdb, the PCR reads were re-called with MiXCR into one record per CDR3 protein. The sample records about 980,000 distinct CDR3 sequences, 25% to 35% being singletons. CDR3 length: 18 residues. CDR1 LGHNA and CDR2 YNFKEQ come from the germline V gene. This specimen consisted of PBMCs, mostly from graft donor cells, obtained 360 days after TCRalphabeta/CD19-depleted stem cell transplant. The TCR comes from a boy in the first two years of life who had a stem cell transplant for SCID, so the T cells may come from the graft donor. The chain joins TRBV4-2 to TRBJ1-1, with TRBD1 identical over 8 bases. The CDR3 DNA sequence: TGTTCCAGCAGCCAAGTGGGAGACAGGGGAAGTTCCCTGATAAGAGCTTTCTTT. It translates to CSSSQVGDRGSSLIRAFF.